Given below is one TCR beta chain in context. These data come from a study of blood T cells in healthy people across ages. A J-beta primer mix and a sample-barcoded 5' primer were used in a second PCR of about 6 to 12 cycles. TCRdb reprocessed the 5' RACE reads with MiXCR, giving one entry per CDR3 protein. This table holds some 1,500,000 distinct CDR3 sequences, 42% found once. V was clipped by 7 bases and J by 11 bases, with 14 bases between them. The CDR3 extends over 11 amino acids. V gene TRBV12-3 or TRBV12-4 combines with J gene TRBJ2-5, with D maybe TRBD1 (5 bases). The sequenced sample was blood. This TCR was sampled from a young woman in good health. CDR3 sequence (DNA): TGTGCCAGCACCAGGGAAGGTGAGCAGTACTTC. This codes for CASTREGEQYF.